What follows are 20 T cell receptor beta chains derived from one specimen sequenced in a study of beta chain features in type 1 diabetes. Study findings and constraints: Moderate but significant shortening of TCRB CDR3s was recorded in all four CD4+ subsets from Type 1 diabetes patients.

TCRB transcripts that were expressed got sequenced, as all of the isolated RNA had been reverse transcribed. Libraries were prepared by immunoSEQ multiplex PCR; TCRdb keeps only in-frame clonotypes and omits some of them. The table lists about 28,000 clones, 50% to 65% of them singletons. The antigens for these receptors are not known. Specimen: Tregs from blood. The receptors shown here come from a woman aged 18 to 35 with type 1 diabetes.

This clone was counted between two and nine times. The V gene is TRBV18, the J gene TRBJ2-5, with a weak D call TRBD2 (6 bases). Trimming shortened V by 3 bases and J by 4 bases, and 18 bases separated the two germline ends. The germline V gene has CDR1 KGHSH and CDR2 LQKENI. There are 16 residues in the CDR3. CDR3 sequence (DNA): TGTGCCAGCTCACCGTATGAGCCGGGACTCTCAGAGACCCAGTACTTC. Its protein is CASSPYEPGLSETQYF.

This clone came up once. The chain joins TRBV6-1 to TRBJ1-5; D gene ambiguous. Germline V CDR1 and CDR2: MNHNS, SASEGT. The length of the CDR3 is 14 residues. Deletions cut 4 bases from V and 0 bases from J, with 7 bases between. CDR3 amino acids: CASSARYSNQPQHF. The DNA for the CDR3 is TGTGCCAGCAGTGCGAGGTATAGCAATCAGCCCCAGCATTTT.

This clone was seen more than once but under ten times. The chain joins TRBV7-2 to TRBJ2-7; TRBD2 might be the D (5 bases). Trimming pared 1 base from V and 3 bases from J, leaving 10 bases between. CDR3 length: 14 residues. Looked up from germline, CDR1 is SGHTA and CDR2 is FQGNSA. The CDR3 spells CASSLGLAVYEQYF. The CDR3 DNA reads TGTGCCAGCAGCTTAGGTCTAGCCGTCTACGAGCAGTACTTC.

CDR3 DNA sequence: TGTGCCAGCAGCTTGGCCGCGTCAGGAGCTTTCTTT. As protein: CASSLAASGAFF. This sequence joins TRBV5-6 and TRBJ1-1, with D unresolved. Germline V lookup: CDR1 SGHDT, CDR2 YYEEEE. There are 12 residues in the CDR3. V was trimmed by 0 bases and J by 10 bases, leaving 10 bases between them.

DNA of the CDR3: TGTGCCACCCGGGCTAGCGGGAGCCCACTGGACGTC. This sequence encodes CATRASGSPLDV. The J gene is TRBJ2-7, the V gene TRBV7-8; the match to TRBD2 covers 10 bases. In germline, CDR1 is SGHVS, CDR2 FQNEAQ. The CDR3 runs 12 residues.

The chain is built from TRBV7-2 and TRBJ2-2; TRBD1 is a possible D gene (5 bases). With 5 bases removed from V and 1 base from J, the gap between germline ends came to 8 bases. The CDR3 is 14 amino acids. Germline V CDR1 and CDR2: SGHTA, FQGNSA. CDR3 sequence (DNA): TGTGCCAGCAGCCCCCAGGGGAACACCGGGGAGCTGTTTTTT. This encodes CASSPQGNTGELFF.

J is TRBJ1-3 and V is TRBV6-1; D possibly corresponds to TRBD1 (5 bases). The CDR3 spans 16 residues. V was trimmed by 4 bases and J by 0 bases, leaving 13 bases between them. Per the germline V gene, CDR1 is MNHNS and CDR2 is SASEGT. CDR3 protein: CASSAQGPSSGNTIYF. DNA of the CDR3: TGTGCCAGCAGTGCCCAGGGTCCCAGCTCTGGAAACACCATATATTTT.

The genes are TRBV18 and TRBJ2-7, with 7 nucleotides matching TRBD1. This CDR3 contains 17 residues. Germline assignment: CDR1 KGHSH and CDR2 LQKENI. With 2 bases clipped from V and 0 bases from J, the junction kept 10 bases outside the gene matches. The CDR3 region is CASSPSSGGFNSYEQYF. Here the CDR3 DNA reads TGTGCCAGCTCACCATCCTCAGGGGGTTTTAACTCCTACGAGCAGTACTTC.

CDR3 protein: CASSLRTSSETQYF. In DNA, the CDR3 is TGCGCCAGCAGCCTGAGGACTAGTTCCGAGACCCAGTACTTC. V is TRBV5-1 and J is TRBJ2-5, with 7 nucleotides matching TRBD2. J was trimmed by 5 bases and V by 4 bases; bases with no gene match: 8. The CDR3 consists of 14 residues. Per germline, CDR1 SGHRS and CDR2 YFSETQ.

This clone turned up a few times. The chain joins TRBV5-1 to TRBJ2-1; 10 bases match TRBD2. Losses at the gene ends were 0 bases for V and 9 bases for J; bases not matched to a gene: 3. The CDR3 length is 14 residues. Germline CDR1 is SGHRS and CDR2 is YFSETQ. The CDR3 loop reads CASSLGLAGVEQFF. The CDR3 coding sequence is TGCGCCAGCAGCTTGGGTCTAGCGGGAGTTGAGCAGTTCTTC.

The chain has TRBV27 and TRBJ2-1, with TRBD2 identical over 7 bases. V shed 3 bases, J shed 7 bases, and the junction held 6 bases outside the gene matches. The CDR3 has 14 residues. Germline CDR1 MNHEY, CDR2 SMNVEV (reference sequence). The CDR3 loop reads CASSFPGLTNEQFF. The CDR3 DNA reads TGTGCCAGCAGTTTCCCGGGACTAACGAATGAGCAGTTCTTC.

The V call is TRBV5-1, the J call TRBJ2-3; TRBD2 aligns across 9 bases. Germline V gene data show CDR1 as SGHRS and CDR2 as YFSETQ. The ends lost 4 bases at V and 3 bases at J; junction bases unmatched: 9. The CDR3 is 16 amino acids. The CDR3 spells CASSEVAGVSTDTQYF. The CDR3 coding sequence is TGCGCCAGCAGCGAGGTAGCGGGAGTCAGTACAGATACGCAGTATTTT.

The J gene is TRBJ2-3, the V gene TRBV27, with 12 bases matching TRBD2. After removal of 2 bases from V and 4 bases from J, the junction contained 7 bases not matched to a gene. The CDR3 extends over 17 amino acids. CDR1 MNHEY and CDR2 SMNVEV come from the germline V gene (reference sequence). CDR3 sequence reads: CASSLERASGRADTQYF. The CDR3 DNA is TGTGCCAGCAGTTTAGAAAGGGCTAGCGGGAGGGCAGATACGCAGTATTTT.

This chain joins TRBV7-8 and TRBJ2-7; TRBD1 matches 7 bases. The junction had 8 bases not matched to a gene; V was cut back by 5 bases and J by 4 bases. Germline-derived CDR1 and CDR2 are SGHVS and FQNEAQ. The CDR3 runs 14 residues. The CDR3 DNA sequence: TGTGCCAGCAGCCTCTCAAGGGACAGTTACGAGCAGTACGTC. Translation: CASSLSRDSYEQYV.

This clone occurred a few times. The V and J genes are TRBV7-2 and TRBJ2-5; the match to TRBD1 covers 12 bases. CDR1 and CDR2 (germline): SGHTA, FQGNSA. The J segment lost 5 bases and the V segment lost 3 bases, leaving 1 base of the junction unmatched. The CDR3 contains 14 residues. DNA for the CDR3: TGTGCCAGCAGCTTCGGGACAGGGGGCGAGACCCAGTACTTC. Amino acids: CASSFGTGGETQYF.

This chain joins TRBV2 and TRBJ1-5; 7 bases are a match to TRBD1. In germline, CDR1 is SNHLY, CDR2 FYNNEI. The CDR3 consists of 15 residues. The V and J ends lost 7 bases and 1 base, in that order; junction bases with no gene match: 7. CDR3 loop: CASKMGTVSNQPQHF. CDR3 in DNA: TGTGCCAGCAAGATGGGGACAGTGAGCAATCAGCCCCAGCATTTT.

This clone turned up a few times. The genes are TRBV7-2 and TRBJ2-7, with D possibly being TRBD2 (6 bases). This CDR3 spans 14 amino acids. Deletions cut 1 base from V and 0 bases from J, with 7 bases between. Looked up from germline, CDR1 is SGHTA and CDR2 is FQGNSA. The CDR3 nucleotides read TGTGCCAGCAGCTTAGTCGGGGGCTCCTACGAGCAGTACTTC. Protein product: CASSLVGGSYEQYF.

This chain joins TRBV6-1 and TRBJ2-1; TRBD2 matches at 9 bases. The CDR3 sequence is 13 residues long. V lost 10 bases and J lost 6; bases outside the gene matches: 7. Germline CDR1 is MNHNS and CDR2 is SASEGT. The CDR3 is CAISGRRSNEQFF. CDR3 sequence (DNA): TGTGCCATCAGCGGGAGGAGGAGCAATGAGCAGTTCTTC.

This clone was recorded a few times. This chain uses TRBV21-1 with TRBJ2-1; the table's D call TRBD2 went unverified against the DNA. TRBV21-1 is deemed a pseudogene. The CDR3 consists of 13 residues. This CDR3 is CASKAGRYNEQFF. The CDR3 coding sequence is TGTGCCAGCAAGGCGGGAAGGTACAATGAGCAGTTCTTC.

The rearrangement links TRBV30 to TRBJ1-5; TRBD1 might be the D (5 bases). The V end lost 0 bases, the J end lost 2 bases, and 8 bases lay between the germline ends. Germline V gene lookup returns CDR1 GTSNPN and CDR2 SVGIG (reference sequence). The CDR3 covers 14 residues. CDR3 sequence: CAWSVATGNQPQHF. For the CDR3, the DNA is TGTGCCTGGAGTGTAGCGACAGGCAATCAGCCCCAGCATTTT.